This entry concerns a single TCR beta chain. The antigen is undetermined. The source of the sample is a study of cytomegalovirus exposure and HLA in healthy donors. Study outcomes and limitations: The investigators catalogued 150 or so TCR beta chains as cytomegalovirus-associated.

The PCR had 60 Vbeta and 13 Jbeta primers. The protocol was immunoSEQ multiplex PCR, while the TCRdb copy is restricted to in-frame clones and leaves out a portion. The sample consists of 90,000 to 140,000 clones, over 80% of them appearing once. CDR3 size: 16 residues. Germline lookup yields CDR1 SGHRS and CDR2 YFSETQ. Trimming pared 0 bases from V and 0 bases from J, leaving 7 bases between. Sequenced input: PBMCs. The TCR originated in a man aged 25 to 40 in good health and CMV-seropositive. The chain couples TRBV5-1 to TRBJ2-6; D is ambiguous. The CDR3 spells CASSLGQFSGANVLTF. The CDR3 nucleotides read TGCGCCAGCAGCTTGGGGCAGTTCTCTGGGGCCAACGTCCTGACTTTC.